This T cell receptor (beta chain) was sequenced in a study of T cells in women clearing cervical HPV infection. Study-wide context: Case blood was drawn when the lesion was first found; control blood after infection became undetectable. Points from the study as a whole: A classifier using richness and V gene abundances reached an AUC of around 0.81. Each sample's T-cell count was unknown, possibly confounding richness.

Libraries were prepared by immunoSEQ multiplex PCR; TCRdb keeps only in-frame clonotypes and omits some of them. This sample carries tens of thousands of clones, with less than 9% going to the ten biggest clones. As for this clone: What it recognizes is unknown. The read ends 3 residues early relative to the CDR3; the germline J gene fills the gap.

MY09/MY11 PCR detected cervical HPV DNA; dot-blot assigned genotypes. V was pared by 3 bases and J by 0 bases, with 16 bases between. The germline V gene has CDR1 DFQATT and CDR2 SNEGSKA (reference sequence). CDR3 size: 16 residues. The source material was blood buffy coat. The rearrangement links TRBV20-1 to TRBJ2-3; D possibly corresponds to TRBD1 (6 bases). This TCR was recovered from a woman aged 18 to 69 with a cervical HPV16 infection that either progressed to CIN3+ or cleared (not recorded which). Incomplete CDR3 DNA: TGCAGTGCTAGCACCCTTGGGGGCGTAAGCACAGATACG. Encoded protein: CSASTLGGVSTDT. The full CDR3 reads CSASTLGGVSTDTQYF.